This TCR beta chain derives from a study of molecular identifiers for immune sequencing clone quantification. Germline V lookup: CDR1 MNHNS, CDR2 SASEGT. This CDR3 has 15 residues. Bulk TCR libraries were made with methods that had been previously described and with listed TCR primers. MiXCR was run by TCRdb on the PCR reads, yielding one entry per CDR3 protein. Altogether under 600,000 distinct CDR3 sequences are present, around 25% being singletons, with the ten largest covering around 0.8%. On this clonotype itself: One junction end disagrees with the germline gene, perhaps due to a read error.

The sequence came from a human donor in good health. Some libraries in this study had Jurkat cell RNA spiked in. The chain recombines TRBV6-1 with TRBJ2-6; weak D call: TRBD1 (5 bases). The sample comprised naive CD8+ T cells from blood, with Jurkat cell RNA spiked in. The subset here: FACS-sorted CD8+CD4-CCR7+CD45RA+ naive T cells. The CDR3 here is CASSYRSSGTNVLTF. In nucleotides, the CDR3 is TGTGCCAGCAGTTACAGGAGCTCTGGGACCAACGTCCTGACTTTC.